These 26 T cell receptor beta chains share one sample of origin, sequenced in a study of T cells after yellow fever vaccination. TCRdb reprocessed the 5' RACE reads with MiXCR, giving one entry per CDR3 protein. The data show 450,000 to 550,000 distinct CDR3 sequences, with 21% seen just once and roughly a sixth held by the top ten. Sample: PBMCs, taken approximately 20 days after the first yellow fever vaccination. These receptors were taken from a man aged 18 to 35 who received the YFV17D yellow fever vaccine.

This clonotype was detected only a few times. This chain joins TRBV11-2 and TRBJ1-6; 7 bases map to TRBD1. Losses at the gene ends were 6 bases for V and 0 bases for J; bases not matched to a gene: 14. The CDR3 covers 19 residues. From germline, CDR1 is SGHAT and CDR2 FQNNGV. In DNA, the CDR3 is TGTGCCAGCAGGGTAGAGCCAGCCGGGACAGTCTCCTATAATTCACCCCTCCACTTT. This sequence encodes CASRVEPAGTVSYNSPLHF.

The J gene is TRBJ1-2, the V gene TRBV10-3; D not resolved. This CDR3 spans 14 amino acids. Germline CDR1 and CDR2: ENHRY and SYGVKD. The V end lost 1 base, the J end lost 2 bases, and 8 bases lay between the germline ends. CDR3 sequence: CAISELGQNYGYTF. As DNA, the CDR3 is TGTGCCATCAGTGAGTTGGGCCAGAACTATGGCTACACCTTC.

The chain employs TRBV12-3 or TRBV12-4 and TRBJ1-5; D possibly corresponds to TRBD1 (5 bases). The germline V and J ends were trimmed by 7 bases and 5 bases, with 12 bases remaining between them. CDR3 length equals 13 residues. CDR3 bases: TGTGCCAGCAAAGAACAGGCCGATCAGCCCCAGCATTTT. As protein: CASKEQADQPQHF.

The rearrangement uses TRBV5-1 and TRBJ2-1, with 8 bases lining up with TRBD2. CDR3 size: 14 residues. V was clipped by 4 bases and J by 6 bases; unmatched bases: 6. The germline V gene has CDR1 SGHRS and CDR2 YFSETQ. In DNA, the CDR3 is TGCGCCAGCAGCAGGTCCGGGGGGGCCAATGAGCAGTTCTTC. As protein: CASSRSGGANEQFF.

This clonotype was counted a few times. The chain is built from TRBV15 and TRBJ2-5; no firm D call. This CDR3 has 13 amino acids. The V gene lost 3 bases and the J gene lost 2 bases, with 7 bases spanning the gap. The V gene's germline CDR1 is LNHNV and CDR2 YYDKDF (reference sequence). The chain's CDR3 is CATSRDGQETQYF. The DNA of the CDR3 is TGTGCCACCAGCAGGGACGGTCAAGAGACCCAGTACTTC.

The V and J genes are TRBV18 and TRBJ2-6; the D gene is possibly TRBD1 (6 bases). CDR3 length equals 15 residues. V lost 2 bases to trimming and J lost 13 bases, with 18 bases between them. The germline V gene encodes CDR1 KGHSH and CDR2 LQKENI. The CDR3: CASSPGWGPDTVLTF. CDR3 sequence (DNA): TGTGCCAGCTCACCAGGGTGGGGGCCCGACACAGTCCTGACTTTC.

The V and J genes are TRBV6-5 and TRBJ1-1; D unclear. CDR1 MNHEY and CDR2 SVGAGI come from the germline V gene. CDR3 length: 15 residues. V was trimmed by 8 bases and J by 0 bases, leaving 16 bases between them. The CDR3 DNA reads TGTGCCAGCGGTTCGACGGGCAACCTGAACACTGAAGCTTTCTTT. Translation gives CASGSTGNLNTEAFF.

This clonotype turned up a few times. The chain recombines TRBV27 with TRBJ1-2; tentative D call: TRBD1 (5 bases). The length of the CDR3 is 14 residues. V was trimmed by 3 bases and J by 4 bases, leaving 12 bases between them. The germline V gene has CDR1 MNHEY and CDR2 SMNVEV (reference sequence). The CDR3 DNA reads TGTGCCAGCAGTTTCCAGGGAAGCGGCTATGGCTACACCTTC. It encodes CASSFQGSGYGYTF.

This clonotype was found a few times. The V call is TRBV21-1, the J call TRBJ2-5; TRBD2, the D gene given by the table, was not confirmed from the DNA. TRBV21-1 is noted as a pseudogene. The CDR3 runs to 13 residues. CDR3 region: CASSKGGRKTQYF. CDR3 coding DNA: TGTGCCAGCAGCAAAGGAGGGCGGAAGACCCAGTACTTC.

The V and J genes are TRBV5-1 and TRBJ1-1; TRBD1 aligns across 8 bases. Looked up from germline, CDR1 is SGHRS and CDR2 is YFSETQ. V dropped 7 bases and J dropped 4; count of bases not matched to a gene: 9. The CDR3 contains 14 residues. CDR3 sequence: CASLAGGAGTEAFF. CDR3 in DNA: TGCGCCAGCCTGGCAGGGGGCGCGGGCACTGAAGCTTTCTTT. Using reference TRBV5-1 and TRBJ1-1 for the parts outside the CDR3, the full variable domain is KAGVTQTPRYLIKTRGQQVTLSCSPISGHRSVSWYQQTPGQGLQFLFEYFSETQRNKGNFPGRFSGRQFSNSRSEMNVSTLELGDSALYLCASLAGGAGTEAFFGQGTRLTVV.

The genes are TRBV20-1 and TRBJ2-1; TRBD2 aligns across 12 bases. The CDR3 contains 14 residues. V gave up 6 bases and J gave up 7 bases; unmatched junction bases: 7. CDR1 is DFQATT and CDR2 is SNEGSKA in the germline V gene (reference sequence). The chain's CDR3 is CSAPALAGGNEQFF. DNA for the CDR3: TGCAGTGCCCCGGCCCTAGCGGGGGGGAATGAGCAGTTCTTC.

V and J are TRBV30 and TRBJ2-7, with D possibly being TRBD1 (5 bases). Trimming stripped 4 bases from V and 3 bases from J, with 10 bases between. The length of the CDR3 is 12 residues. In germline, CDR1 is GTSNPN, CDR2 SVGIG (reference sequence). CDR3 residues: CAWIIGDYEQYF. DNA of the CDR3: TGTGCCTGGATTATAGGGGACTACGAGCAGTACTTC.

This clonotype has more than one count but fewer than ten. This chain connects TRBV7-8 to TRBJ2-6, with TRBD1 identical over 7 bases. The CDR3 consists of 20 residues. Trimming removed 0 bases from V and 0 bases from J; junction bases left unmatched: 11. Germline V gives CDR1 SGHVS, CDR2 FQNEAQ. CDR3 in amino acids: CASSLAKAGTDPSGANVLTF. In DNA, the CDR3 is TGTGCCAGCAGCTTAGCGAAGGCCGGGACAGATCCCTCTGGGGCCAACGTCCTGACTTTC.

This clonotype has only one observation. This chain uses TRBV11-3 with TRBJ1-6; D is undetermined. Germline V gene data show CDR1 as SGHNT and CDR2 as YENEEA. V lost 0 bases to trimming and J lost 0 bases, with 9 bases between them. This CDR3 is 17 amino acids long. CDR3: CASSLDLGSSYNSPLHF. The CDR3, as DNA: TGTGCCAGCAGCTTAGATCTGGGGAGCTCCTATAATTCACCCCTCCACTTT.

This chain joins TRBV6-6 and TRBJ2-1; 8 nucleotides agree with TRBD2. The CDR3 covers 13 residues. Germline V gene lookup returns CDR1 MNHNY and CDR2 SVGAGI (reference sequence). V lost 7 bases, J lost 8 bases, and 7 bases stayed unmatched. CDR3: CASTPRGGHEQFF. CDR3 in DNA: TGTGCCAGCACTCCCCGGGGGGGCCATGAGCAGTTCTTC.

The gene calls are TRBV20-1 and TRBJ2-5; 8 positions agree with TRBD2. J was trimmed by 5 bases and V by 6 bases; bases with no gene match: 8. The CDR3 has 13 residues. Germline V gene data show CDR1 as DFQATT and CDR2 as SNEGSKA (reference sequence). The CDR3 DNA follows: TGCAGTGCCGTAACGGGAGGGGCCGAGACCCAGTACTTC. It is translated as CSAVTGGAETQYF.

The V gene is TRBV2, the J gene TRBJ2-7; TRBD1 matches 7 bases. The CDR3 has 13 amino acids. J lost 4 bases, V lost 6 bases, and 6 bases had no gene match. Germline V gene data show CDR1 as SNHLY and CDR2 as FYNNEI. Here the CDR3 reads CASRGTAHYEQYV. CDR3 nucleotide sequence: TGTGCCAGCAGAGGGACAGCCCATTACGAGCAGTACGTC.

This clonotype appeared a few times. The chain combines TRBV20-1 with TRBJ2-3; maybe TRBD1 (6 bases). CDR1 DFQATT and CDR2 SNEGSKA come from the germline V gene (reference sequence). The length of the CDR3 is 13 residues. Trimming shortened V by 6 bases and J by 5 bases, and 15 bases separated the two germline ends. CDR3 amino acids: CSAQVIGGDTQYF. The CDR3 DNA follows: TGCAGTGCACAGGTCATAGGGGGAGATACGCAGTATTTT.

The rearrangement uses TRBV6-2 or TRBV6-3 and TRBJ1-1; 8 bases are a match to TRBD1. The CDR3 covers 14 residues. The germline CDR1 and CDR2 sequences are MNHEY and SVGEGT. The ends lost 6 bases at V and 4 bases at J; junction bases unmatched: 7. CDR3 amino acids: CASSVLDRGTEAFF. For the CDR3, the DNA is TGTGCCAGCAGCGTACTCGACAGGGGCACTGAAGCTTTCTTT.

The sample holds a few counts of this clonotype. Here the CDR3 DNA reads TGTGCCAGCAGCTTAGACAGGGGTCTGTACGAGCAGTACTTC. Translating it yields CASSLDRGLYEQYF. J is TRBJ2-7 and V is TRBV7-2, with TRBD1 matching over 7 bases. Germline V gene sequence: CDR1 SGHTA, CDR2 FQGNSA. V trimming: 1 base; J trimming: 4 bases; junction bases outside the gene matches: 4. This CDR3 contains 14 residues.

This clonotype occurred a few times. V is TRBV29-1 and J is TRBJ1-1, with D possibly being TRBD1 (6 bases). The ends were cut back, 6 bases at V and 5 bases at J, with 13 bases in the middle. The length of the CDR3 is 12 residues. The germline V gene has CDR1 SQVTM and CDR2 ANQGSEA. The CDR3 DNA reads TGCAGCGTCGTAAAGGGGGGTACTGAAGCTTTCTTT. The encoded protein is CSVVKGGTEAFF.

The chain has TRBV10-3 and TRBJ2-3, with 8 bases identical to TRBD2. Germline V CDR1 and CDR2: ENHRY, SYGVKD. The CDR3 extends over 15 amino acids. Germline trimming cut 7 bases from V and 1 base from J; bases unmatched to any gene: 7. CDR3 loop: CAINLGGAGTDTQYF. The DNA for the CDR3 is TGTGCCATCAACCTCGGGGGGGCTGGCACAGATACGCAGTATTTT.

The CDR3 DNA is TGTGCCAGCAGCCCCCGACCATGGGCTGGCGAGCAGTACTTC. Amino acid sequence: CASSPRPWAGEQYF. This chain connects TRBV7-2 to TRBJ2-7; D gene ambiguous. Germline CDR1 reads SGHTA; CDR2 reads FQGNSA. The CDR3 is 14 amino acids. With 5 bases removed from V and 6 bases from J, the gap between germline ends came to 17 bases. The whole variable domain, filled in from reference TRBV7-2 and TRBJ2-7, reads GAGVSQSPSNKVTEKGKDVELRCDPISGHTALYWYRQSLGQGLEFLIYFQGNSAPDKSGLPSDRFSAERTGGSVSTLTIQRTQQEDSAVYLCASSPRPWAGEQYFGPGTRLTVT.

This chain uses TRBV29-1 with TRBJ2-7; 13 bases are shared with TRBD2. The V gene end was trimmed by 1 base and the J gene end by 0 bases; junction bases not matched to a gene: 6. From germline, CDR1 is SQVTM and CDR2 ANQGSEA. This CDR3 region has 17 residues. CDR3 protein: CSVEAPGTSGVSYEQYF. Written as DNA, the CDR3 is TGCAGCGTTGAAGCCCCCGGGACTAGCGGGGTCTCCTACGAGCAGTACTTC.

The rearrangement uses TRBV7-2 and TRBJ2-5, with 8 nucleotides matching TRBD1. J lost 5 bases, V lost 4 bases, and 6 bases had no gene match. This CDR3 comprises 14 residues. Germline CDR1 and CDR2: SGHTA and FQGNSA. CDR3 nucleotides: TGTGCCAGCAGCTCCCAGGGGGCCCGGGAGACCCAGTACTTC. Protein product: CASSSQGARETQYF.

This clonotype has just a few counts. V gene TRBV4-3 combines with J gene TRBJ2-1, with D perhaps TRBD2 (5 bases). V lost 0 bases and J 2 bases, leaving 11 bases between the germline ends. The CDR3 sequence is 16 residues long. Germline V gene lookup returns CDR1 LGHNA and CDR2 YSLEER. CDR3 loop: CASSQDTLEPYNEQFF. CDR3 DNA sequence: TGCGCCAGCAGCCAAGACACACTAGAACCCTACAATGAGCAGTTCTTC.